A single sample is the source of the 20 T cell receptor beta chains below, sequenced in a study of cytomegalovirus exposure and HLA in healthy donors. PCR used 60 Vbeta primers and 13 Jbeta primers. Repertoires were generated with immunoSEQ multiplex PCR, while TCRdb's copy carries only in-frame clones and drops some. The table lists 60,000 or so clones, 70% to 85% of them singletons. Material: PBMCs. The receptors stem from a middle-aged woman in good health and CMV-seropositive.

The V and J genes are TRBV4-3 and TRBJ1-1; D is possibly TRBD1 (6 bases). The CDR3 length is 16 residues. The germline V gene encodes CDR1 LGHNA and CDR2 YSLEER. Between the trimmed V and J ends, which lost 1 base and 5 bases, there was a span of 17 bases. CDR3 region: CASSQGDKTVGTEAFF. The CDR3 nucleotides are TGCGCCAGCAGCCAAGGGGACAAAACGGTGGGGACTGAAGCTTTCTTT.

The J gene is TRBJ2-7, the V gene TRBV14; 8 bases map to TRBD1. The junction had 7 bases not matched to a gene; V was cut back by 0 bases and J by 6 bases. Germline lookup yields CDR1 SGHDN and CDR2 FVKESK. This CDR3 has 15 amino acids. CDR3 protein: CASSQEATGVGEQYF. For the CDR3, the DNA is TGTGCCAGCAGCCAAGAAGCGACAGGGGTCGGCGAGCAGTACTTC.

The chain employs TRBV7-6 and TRBJ1-2; 7 nucleotides align to TRBD1. CDR3 length: 15 residues. Per the germline V gene, CDR1 is SGHVS and CDR2 is FNYEAQ. V was clipped by 9 bases and J by 2 bases; unmatched bases: 12. CDR3 DNA: TGTGCCAGTCCTTTGGAACAGGGGCAAAACTATGGCTACACCTTC. Its protein product is CASPLEQGQNYGYTF. The variable domain in full, with the rest retrieved from reference TRBV7-6 and TRBJ1-2, is GAGVSQSPRYKVTKRGQDVALRCDPISGHVSLYWYRQALGQGPEFLTYFNYEAQQDKSGLPNDRFSAERPEGSISTLTIQRTEQRDSAMYRCASPLEQGQNYGYTFGSGTRLTVV.

The chain employs TRBV7-2 and TRBJ2-3, with 9 bases that match TRBD2. Germline loops: CDR1 SGHTA, CDR2 FQGNSA. With 6 bases clipped from V and 5 bases from J, the junction kept 12 bases outside the gene matches. This CDR3 is built from 16 residues. The CDR3 DNA reads TGTGCCAGCAGGACAGTAGGCGGGGGGGCCCAAGATACGCAGTATTTT. Translated: CASRTVGGGAQDTQYF. The entire variable domain, with the rest obtained from reference TRBV7-2 and TRBJ2-3, is as follows: GAGVSQSPSNKVTEKGKDVELRCDPISGHTALYWYRQSLGQGLEFLIYFQGNSAPDKSGLPSDRFSAERTGGSVSTLTIQRTQQEDSAVYLCASRTVGGGAQDTQYFGPGTRLTVL.

The chain is built from TRBV6-5 and TRBJ2-5; 8 bases are shared with TRBD1. The J call may be wrong; the DNA end is better matched by TRBJ2-7. This CDR3 contains 14 residues. In germline, CDR1 is MNHEY, CDR2 SVGAGI. The CDR3 loop is CASSYAGQVYEQYF. CDR3 DNA sequence: TGTGCCAGCAGTTACGCGGGACAGGTGTACGAGCAGTACTTC.

CDR3 residues: CASSLDRGRGYTF. Written as DNA, the CDR3 is TGTGCCAGCAGCTTGGACAGGGGACGGGGCTACACCTTC. The chain employs TRBV7-8 and TRBJ1-2, with TRBD1 identical over 9 bases. With V trimmed by 3 bases and J by 8 bases, 4 bases remained unmatched. Per the germline V gene, CDR1 is SGHVS and CDR2 is FQNEAQ. The CDR3 runs 13 residues.

The V call is TRBV10-3, the J call TRBJ1-2; 7 nucleotides align to TRBD1. The CDR3 spans 14 residues. Losses at the gene ends were 4 bases for V and 3 bases for J; bases not matched to a gene: 5. CDR1 ENHRY and CDR2 SYGVKD come from the germline V gene. CDR3 loop: CAISGQTGYYGYTF. The CDR3 DNA reads as TGTGCCATCAGTGGACAGACAGGGTACTATGGCTACACCTTC.

Worth noting for this clone: A read error may produce the germline difference seen at one junction end. This chain joins TRBV7-9 and TRBJ1-4; 8 positions match TRBD1. CDR1 is SEHNR and CDR2 is FQNEAQ in the germline V gene (reference sequence). The length of the CDR3 is 15 residues. CDR3 sequence reads: CSSSSWTGNNEKLFF. The CDR3, as DNA: TGTTCCAGCAGCTCGTGGACAGGGAATAATGAAAAACTGTTTTTT. Supplemented by reference TRBV7-9 and TRBJ1-4, the full variable domain reads DTGVSQNPRHKITKRGQNVTFRCDPISEHNRLYWYRQTLGQGPEFLTYFQNEAQLEKSRLLSDRFSAERPKGSFSTLEIQRTEQGDSAMYLCSSSSWTGNNEKLFFGSGTQLSVL.

J is TRBJ1-1 and V is TRBV7-6; D possibly corresponds to TRBD1 (5 bases). The CDR3 has 16 residues. Germline CDR1 SGHVS, CDR2 FNYEAQ. V gave up 1 base and J gave up 6 bases, with 18 bases separating them. The CDR3 spells CASSLGGRGTYAEAFF. In nucleotides, the CDR3 is TGTGCCAGCAGCTTAGGGGGTAGGGGAACGTACGCTGAAGCTTTCTTT.

This clone showed up just once. This chain links TRBV29-1 with TRBJ2-7, with 7 bases lining up with TRBD1. The CDR3 has 13 residues. The V gene's germline CDR1 is SQVTM and CDR2 ANQGSEA. The V segment lost 1 base and the J segment 3 bases; nucleotides outside the gene matches: 3. CDR3 protein: CSVEGQGFYEQYF. The CDR3 region has the DNA TGCAGCGTTGAAGGACAGGGTTTCTACGAGCAGTACTTC.

This chain uses TRBV6-6 with TRBJ1-5; D perhaps matches TRBD1 (5 bases). The germline V gene has CDR1 MNHNY and CDR2 SVGAGI (reference sequence). V gave up 2 bases and J gave up 1 base, with 9 bases separating them. The CDR3 runs to 15 residues. This CDR3 reads CASSYKGRSNQPQHF. The CDR3 region has the DNA TGTGCCAGCAGTTACAAGGGGAGGAGCAATCAGCCCCAGCATTTT.

The chain recombines TRBV10-2 with TRBJ1-5; 7 bases align to TRBD1. With 6 bases clipped from V and 2 bases from J, the junction kept 7 bases outside the gene matches. Germline V gene sequence: CDR1 WSHSY, CDR2 SAAADI. The CDR3 has 15 amino acids. DNA of the CDR3: TGCGCCAGCAGGGAAACAGGGGCCCGCAATCAGCCCCAGCATTTT. Translating it yields CASRETGARNQPQHF.

This clone has a single count. CDR3 DNA: TGCGCCAGCAGTGACATTTTCCAAGAGACCCAGTACTTC. Encoded protein: CASSDIFQETQYF. V and J are TRBV10-2 and TRBJ2-5; D unresolved. The CDR3 spans 13 residues. Trimming pared 3 bases from V and 1 base from J, leaving 6 bases between. CDR1 is WSHSY and CDR2 is SAAADI in the germline V gene.

V is TRBV4-2 and J is TRBJ2-3, with 11 bases matching TRBD2. J was trimmed by 2 bases and V by 4 bases; bases with no gene match: 5. In germline, CDR1 is LGHNA, CDR2 YNFKEQ. The CDR3 has 16 amino acids. Here the CDR3 DNA reads TGTGCCAGCAGCCTGACTAGCGGGGAACCCACAGATACGCAGTATTTT. This gives the protein CASSLTSGEPTDTQYF.

This clone was seen more than once but under ten times. The chain joins TRBV5-1 to TRBJ1-2; TRBD1 is a possible D gene (5 bases). Germline CDR1 and CDR2: SGHRS and YFSETQ. The CDR3 contains 13 residues. Trimming left V 4 bases short and J 5 bases short, with 12 bases between. The CDR3 loop is CASSPAGGYGYTF. CDR3 in DNA: TGCGCCAGCAGCCCGGCGGGGGGGTATGGCTACACCTTC.

The chain links TRBV6-1 to TRBJ2-7; D is ambiguous. With 6 bases removed from V and 4 bases from J, the gap between germline ends came to 7 bases. The germline V gene encodes CDR1 MNHNS and CDR2 SASEGT. The CDR3 extends over 11 amino acids. CDR3 region: CASRSAYEQYF. The CDR3 DNA follows: TGTGCCAGCAGGTCTGCGTACGAGCAGTACTTC.

This chain connects TRBV5-1 to TRBJ2-2; perhaps TRBD1 as D (5 bases). V was trimmed by 0 bases and J by 4 bases, leaving 10 bases between them. Germline CDR1 SGHRS, CDR2 YFSETQ. CDR3 length: 15 residues. The CDR3: CASSLAGIGTGELFF. The CDR3, as DNA: TGCGCCAGCAGCTTGGCAGGGATCGGCACCGGGGAGCTGTTTTTT.

The chain employs TRBV9 and TRBJ2-3; 15 bases are shared with TRBD2. V lost 4 bases, J lost 2 bases, and 8 bases stayed unmatched. CDR3 size: 18 residues. CDR1 SGDLS and CDR2 YYNGEE come from the germline V gene. The CDR3 nucleotides are TGTGCCAGCAGCTTCGGACTAGCGGGGGGGCGTATCACAGATACGCAGTATTTT. Its translation: CASSFGLAGGRITDTQYF.

This chain joins TRBV7-9 and TRBJ2-4, with 9 bases lining up with TRBD1. Unmatched junction bases numbered 5, after V lost 5 bases and J lost 6 bases. Per germline, CDR1 SEHNR and CDR2 FQNEAQ (reference sequence). The CDR3 consists of 14 residues. CDR3 protein: CASSPPGQGNIQYF. CDR3 DNA sequence: TGTGCCAGCAGCCCGCCGGGACAGGGAAACATTCAGTACTTC.

This chain uses TRBV18 with TRBJ1-6, with D perhaps matching TRBD1 (6 bases). V was shortened by 6 bases and J by 8 bases, with 14 bases between the two germline ends. The CDR3 has 14 amino acids. From germline, CDR1 is KGHSH and CDR2 LQKENI. Here the CDR3 reads CASSRGLGDSPLHF. DNA for the CDR3: TGTGCCAGCTCGAGGGGGTTGGGAGATTCACCCCTCCACTTT.